These T cell receptor beta chains were read from a single sample in a study of blood T cell repertoires in COVID-19. TCRdb's table, derived via immunoSEQ multiplex PCR, lists solely in-frame clones and lacks some. The sample consists of about 98,000 clones, about nine tenths of them appearing once. Material: peripheral blood. The receptors come from a man aged 45-60 years with acute or convalescent COVID-19. Both conserved end residues are trimmed from each CDR3. Each record gives: V gene, J gene, D gene, CDR3 protein. D genes are given only for firm matches.

>TRBV9|TRBJ2-7|TRBD1
ASSRRGSGGSYEQY
>TRBV4-1|TRBJ1-1|NA
ASSQGRGGTEAF
>TRBV9|TRBJ2-3|TRBD1
ASSTSDRGGIY
>TRBV23-1|TRBJ1-1|NA
ASPESRDPGQLMNTEAF
>TRBV25-1|TRBJ2-4|NA
ASSESGQSKNIQY
>TRBV12-3/TRBV12-4|TRBJ1-1|NA
ASRLQGNTEAF
>TRBV3-1/TRBV3-2|TRBJ2-1|NA
ASTLAGSTYNEQF
>TRBV5-1|TRBJ2-1|TRBD2
ASSLLAGGTSYNEQF
>TRBV7-6|TRBJ1-1|NA
ASSLSQGLNTEAF
>TRBV27|TRBJ2-4|TRBD1
ASLLRTGFFLAKNIQY
>TRBV6-5|TRBJ2-7|NA
ASSSRSGYEQY
>TRBV9|TRBJ2-5|TRBD2
ASSPSAGEDETQY
>TRBV6-6|TRBJ1-3|NA
ASRKQGVGGNTIY
>TRBV19|TRBJ2-1|TRBD2
ASSFSWTSGYYNEQF
>TRBV29-1|TRBJ2-5|TRBD2
SAVLAGGTQY
>TRBV7-6|TRBJ2-1|TRBD2
ASKPSGSSYNEQF
>TRBV19|TRBJ1-1|NA
ASSYSGGNTEAF
>TRBV5-8|TRBJ2-3|NA
ASTKNRGPDTQY
>TRBV2|TRBJ1-3|NA
ASTSRGSGNTIY
>TRBV6-5|TRBJ2-1|TRBD1
ASTSGTGGYNEQF
>TRBV5-1|TRBJ1-5|NA
ASSLNPGGQPQH
>TRBV27|TRBJ2-7|TRBD1
ASTLGTGGGWDEQY
>TRBV18|TRBJ2-3|TRBD2
ASSPPGRPRNGDTQY
>TRBV28|TRBJ1-6|TRBD1
ASRGGQANSPLH
>TRBV12-3/TRBV12-4|TRBJ2-5|NA
ASRLARLETQY
>TRBV18|TRBJ2-2|NA
ASSPPGGPDTGELF
>TRBV19|TRBJ2-7|TRBD1
ASSIDDRGTYEQY
>TRBV11-3|TRBJ2-7|NA
ASSFGQGGYEQY
>TRBV11-3|TRBJ2-7|NA
ASSSIQGGEQY